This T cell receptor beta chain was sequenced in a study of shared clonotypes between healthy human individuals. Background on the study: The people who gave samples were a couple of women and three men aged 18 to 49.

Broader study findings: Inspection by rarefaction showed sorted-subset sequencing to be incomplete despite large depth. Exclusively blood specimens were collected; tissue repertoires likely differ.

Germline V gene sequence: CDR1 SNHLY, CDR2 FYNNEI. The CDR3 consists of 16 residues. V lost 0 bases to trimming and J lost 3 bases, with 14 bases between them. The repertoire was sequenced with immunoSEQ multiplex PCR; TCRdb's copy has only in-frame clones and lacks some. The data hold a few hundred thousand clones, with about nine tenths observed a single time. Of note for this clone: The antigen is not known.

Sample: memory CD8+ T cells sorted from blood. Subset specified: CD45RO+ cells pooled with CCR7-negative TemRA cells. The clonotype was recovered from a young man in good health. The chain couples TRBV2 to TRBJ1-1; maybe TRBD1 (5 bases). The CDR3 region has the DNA TGTGCCAGCAGTGAAGCGGAGGGCAGGGCTTACACTGAAGCTTTCTTT. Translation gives CASSEAEGRAYTEAFF.